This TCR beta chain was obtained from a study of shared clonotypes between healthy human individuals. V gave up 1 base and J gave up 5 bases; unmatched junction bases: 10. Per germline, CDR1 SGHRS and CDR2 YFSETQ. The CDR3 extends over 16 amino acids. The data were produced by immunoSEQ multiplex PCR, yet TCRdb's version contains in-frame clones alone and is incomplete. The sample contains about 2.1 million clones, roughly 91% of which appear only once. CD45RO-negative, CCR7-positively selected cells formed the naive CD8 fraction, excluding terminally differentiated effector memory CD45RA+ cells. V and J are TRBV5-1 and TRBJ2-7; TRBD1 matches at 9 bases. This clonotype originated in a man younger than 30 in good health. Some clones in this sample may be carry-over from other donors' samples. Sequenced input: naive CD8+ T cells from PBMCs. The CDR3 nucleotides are TGCGCCAGCAGCTTGTTTGGGCGGACAGGGGCCAACGAGCAGTACTTC. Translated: CASSLFGRTGANEQYF.